This entry describes one TCR beta chain. Generated by immunoSEQ multiplex PCR, the TCRdb table keeps only in-frame clones and is missing some. Here the sample spans approximately 160,000 clones, more than 90% being singletons. The CDR3 loop spans 12 amino acids. Germline CDR1 and CDR2: MNHNY and SVGAGI (reference sequence). With V trimmed by 8 bases and J by 5 bases, 2 bases remained unmatched. This sample was taken from a study of blood T cell repertoires in COVID-19. The chain carries TRBV6-6 and TRBJ1-5; TRBD1 matches at 8 bases. This clonotype was sampled from a man between 60 and 75 years old with active or convalescent COVID-19. Sequences were obtained from peripheral blood. The CDR3 spells CASGTGDQPQHF. CDR3 DNA: TGTGCCAGCGGGACAGGCGATCAGCCCCAGCATTTT.